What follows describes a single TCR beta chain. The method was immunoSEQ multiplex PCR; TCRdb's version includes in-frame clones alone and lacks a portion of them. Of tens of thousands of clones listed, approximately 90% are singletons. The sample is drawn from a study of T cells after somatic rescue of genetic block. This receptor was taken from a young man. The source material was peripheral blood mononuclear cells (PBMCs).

The CDR3 nucleotides are TGTGCCAGCAGTTCCCCCGGGACAGGCTCCGAGAAAGCTTTCTTT. Protein product: CASSSPGTGSEKAFF. The V gene is TRBV28, the J gene TRBJ1-1; 8 bases are a match to TRBD1. V lost 4 bases to trimming and J lost 9 bases; unmatched junction nucleotides: 13. Per germline, CDR1 MDHEN and CDR2 SYDVKM. The CDR3 length is 15 residues. Variable domain in full (rest from reference TRBV28 and TRBJ1-1): DVKVTQSSRYLVKRTGEKVFLECVQDMDHENMFWYRQDPGLGLRLIYFSYDVKMKEKGDIPEGYSVSREKKERFSLILESASTNQTSMYLCASSSPGTGSEKAFFGQGTRLTVV.